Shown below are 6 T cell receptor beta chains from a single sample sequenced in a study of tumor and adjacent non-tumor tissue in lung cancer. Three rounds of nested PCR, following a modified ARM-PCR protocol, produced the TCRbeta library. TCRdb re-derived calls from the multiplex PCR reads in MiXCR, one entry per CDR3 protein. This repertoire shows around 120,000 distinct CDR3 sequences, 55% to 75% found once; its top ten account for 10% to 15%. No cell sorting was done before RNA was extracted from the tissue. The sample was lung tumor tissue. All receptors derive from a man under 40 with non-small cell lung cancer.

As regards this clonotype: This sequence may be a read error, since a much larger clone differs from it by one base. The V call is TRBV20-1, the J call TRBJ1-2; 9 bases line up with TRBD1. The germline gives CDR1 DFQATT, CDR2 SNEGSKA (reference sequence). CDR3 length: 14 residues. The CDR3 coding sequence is TGCAGTGCTAGCACAGGGGGCGTCGGCTATGGCTGCACCTTC. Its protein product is CSASTGGVGYGCTF.

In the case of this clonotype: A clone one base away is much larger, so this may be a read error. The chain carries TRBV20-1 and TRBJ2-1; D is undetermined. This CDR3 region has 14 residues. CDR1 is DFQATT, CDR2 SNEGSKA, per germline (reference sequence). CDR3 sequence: CSASALSSYNEHFF. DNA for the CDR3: TGCAGTGCTAGCGCTCTCTCCTCCTACAATGAGCACTTCTTC.

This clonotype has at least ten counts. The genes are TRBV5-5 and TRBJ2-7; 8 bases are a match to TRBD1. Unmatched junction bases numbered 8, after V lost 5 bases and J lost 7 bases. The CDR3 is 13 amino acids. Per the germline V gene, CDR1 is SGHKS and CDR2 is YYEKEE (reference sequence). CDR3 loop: CASSLTGESEQYF. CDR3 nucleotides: TGTGCCAGCAGTTTGACAGGGGAGAGTGAGCAGTACTTC.

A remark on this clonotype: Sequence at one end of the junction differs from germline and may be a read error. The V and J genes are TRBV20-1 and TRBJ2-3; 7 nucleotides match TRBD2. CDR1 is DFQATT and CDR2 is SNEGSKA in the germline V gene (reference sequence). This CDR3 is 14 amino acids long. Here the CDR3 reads CSATGGLVLDTQDF. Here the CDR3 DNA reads TGCAGTGCTACCGGTGGACTAGTGTTGGATACGCAGGATTTT.

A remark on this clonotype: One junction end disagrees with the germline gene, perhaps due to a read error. The CDR3 DNA reads as TGTGCCAGCAGCGAACCCTGGACTAGCGGCCAAGAGACCCAGAACTTT. It is translated as CASSEPWTSGQETQNF. The J gene is TRBJ2-5, the V gene TRBV12-3 or TRBV12-4; 10 bases match TRBD2. This CDR3 spans 16 amino acids.

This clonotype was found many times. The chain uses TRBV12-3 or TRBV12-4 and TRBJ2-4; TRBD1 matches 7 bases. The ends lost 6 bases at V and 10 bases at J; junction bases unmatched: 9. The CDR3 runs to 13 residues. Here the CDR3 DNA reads TGTGCCAGCAGAAATAACAGGGGAAGGATTCAGTACTTC. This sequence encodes CASRNNRGRIQYF.